These 4 T cell receptor beta chains originate from one sample sequenced in a study of shared clonotypes between healthy human individuals. Naive CD8 cells comprised CD45RO-negative, CCR7-positively selected cells, excluding terminally differentiated effector memory CD45RA+ cells. Assay: immunoSEQ multiplex PCR; the TCRdb copy retains only in-frame clones and omits some. The sample includes about 2.1 million clones, roughly 93% seen only once; the top ten take about 1.7%. The sample was naive CD8+ T cells from PBMCs. The receptor set was obtained from a man between 18 and 35 years old in good health. Some clones in this sample may be carry-over from other donors' samples.

This clone appeared once. The chain carries TRBV19 and TRBJ1-1; 11 bases agree with TRBD1. J gave up 5 bases and V 5 bases, and 13 bases lay outside the gene matches. The germline CDR1 and CDR2 sequences are LNHDA and SQIVND (reference sequence). The CDR3 is 17 amino acids. In nucleotides, the CDR3 is TGTGCCAGTAGTCCCCGAGGGGGGACAGGGGGAAAAACTGAAGCTTTCTTT. Translation: CASSPRGGTGGKTEAFF.

V usage is TRBV27 and J usage is TRBJ2-1, with D possibly being TRBD1 (6 bases). This CDR3 is 13 amino acids long. V was clipped by 6 bases and J by 4 bases, with 10 bases between them. Germline V gene lookup returns CDR1 MNHEY and CDR2 SMNVEV (reference sequence). The CDR3 loop reads CASSRDRYNEQFF. CDR3 nucleotide sequence: TGTGCCAGCAGCCGTGACAGGTACAATGAGCAGTTCTTC.

V and J are TRBV9 and TRBJ2-3, with a weak D call TRBD2 (5 bases). Per germline, CDR1 SGDLS and CDR2 YYNGEE. The V end lost 4 bases, the J end lost 0 bases, and 12 bases lay between the germline ends. The CDR3 extends over 15 amino acids. CDR3 bases: TGTGCCAGCAGCCCTTATTGGACTAGCACAGATACGCAGTATTTT. As protein: CASSPYWTSTDTQYF.

The chain couples TRBV5-5 to TRBJ2-5, with TRBD2 matching over 10 bases. The junction had 12 bases not matched to a gene; V was cut back by 5 bases and J by 5 bases. The CDR3 length is 16 residues. Germline CDR1 is SGHKS and CDR2 is YYEKEE (reference sequence). Here the CDR3 reads CASRGPSGRGGETQYF. The CDR3 DNA reads TGTGCCAGCAGGGGACCTAGCGGGAGAGGAGGGGAGACCCAGTACTTC. Filled out from reference TRBV5-5 and TRBJ2-5, the complete variable domain reads DAGVTQSPTHLIKTRGQQVTLRCSPISGHKSVSWYQQVLGQGPQFIFQYYEKEERGRGNFPDRFSARQFPNYSSELNVNALLLGDSALYLCASRGPSGRGGETQYFGPGTRLLVL.